This T cell receptor beta chain was identified in a study of cytomegalovirus exposure and HLA in healthy donors. Overall study results and limits: Three CMV-associated chains proved CMV antigen-specific in vitro. High specificity and sensitivity for cytomegalovirus status were reported for the classifier.

Note on this clone: The target antigen is unknown.

This CDR3 region has 14 residues. Germline V CDR1 and CDR2: WNHNN, SYGVQD (reference sequence). V lost 0 bases and J lost 2, with 7 bases in between. Libraries were prepared by immunoSEQ multiplex PCR; TCRdb keeps only in-frame clonotypes and omits some of them. Here the sample spans 40,000 to 60,000 clones, about 93% being singletons. The validation cohort, a group of 130 or so subjects, included the donors and was separate from the roughly 670-subject first cohort. The source material was PBMCs. This TCR was sampled from a woman aged 18-29 years in good health and CMV-seropositive. V usage is TRBV10-1 and J usage is TRBJ1-2, with D possibly matching TRBD1 (6 bases). In DNA, the CDR3 is TGCGCCAGCAGTGAGTCGGGGACAAACTATGGCTACACCTTC. This sequence encodes CASSESGTNYGYTF.